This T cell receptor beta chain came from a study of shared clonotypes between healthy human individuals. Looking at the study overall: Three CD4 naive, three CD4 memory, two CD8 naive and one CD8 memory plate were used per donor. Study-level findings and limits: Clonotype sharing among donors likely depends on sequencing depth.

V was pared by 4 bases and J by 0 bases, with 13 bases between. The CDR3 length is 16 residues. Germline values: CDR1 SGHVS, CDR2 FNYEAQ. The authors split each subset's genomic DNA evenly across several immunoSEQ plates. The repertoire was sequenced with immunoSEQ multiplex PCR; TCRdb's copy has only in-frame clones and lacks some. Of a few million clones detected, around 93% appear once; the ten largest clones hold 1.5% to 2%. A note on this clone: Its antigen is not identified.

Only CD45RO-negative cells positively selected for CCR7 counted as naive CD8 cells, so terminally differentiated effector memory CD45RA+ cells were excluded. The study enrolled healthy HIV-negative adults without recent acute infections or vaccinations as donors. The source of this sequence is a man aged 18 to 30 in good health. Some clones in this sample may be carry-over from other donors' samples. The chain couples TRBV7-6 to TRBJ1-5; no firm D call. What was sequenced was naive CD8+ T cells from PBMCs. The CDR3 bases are TGTGCCAGCAGCTCACAAGGCCGGCATAGCAATCAGCCCCAGCATTTT. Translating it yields CASSSQGRHSNQPQHF.